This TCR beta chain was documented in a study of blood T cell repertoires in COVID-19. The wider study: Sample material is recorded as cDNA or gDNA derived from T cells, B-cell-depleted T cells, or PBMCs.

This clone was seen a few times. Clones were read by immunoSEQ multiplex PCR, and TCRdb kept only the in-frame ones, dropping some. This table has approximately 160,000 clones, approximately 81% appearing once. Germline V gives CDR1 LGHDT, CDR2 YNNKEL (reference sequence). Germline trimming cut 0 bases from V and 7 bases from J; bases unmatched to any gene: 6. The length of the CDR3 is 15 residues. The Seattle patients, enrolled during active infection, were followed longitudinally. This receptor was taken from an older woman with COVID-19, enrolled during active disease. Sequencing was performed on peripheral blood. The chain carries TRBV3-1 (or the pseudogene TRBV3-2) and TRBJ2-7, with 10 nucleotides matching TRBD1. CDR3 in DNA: TGTGCCAGCAGCCAAGATGGGGGACAGGGGAGGGAGCAGTACTTC. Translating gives CASSQDGGQGREQYF.